These 27 T cell receptor beta chains came from one sample sequenced in a study of glioma-infiltrating T cells after dendritic cell vaccination. TCRdb keeps only in-frame clones here, not all; method: immunoSEQ multiplex PCR. The repertoire has tens of thousands of clones, roughly four fifths of them found once; the top ten carry over 6.5%. Sequencing used blood, obtained before dendritic cell vaccination. The receptors were gathered from a human donor with glioblastoma.

About this clone: The junction does not match germline at one end; this may be a read error. Other nucleotide sequences in the sample specify the same CDR3. The chain combines TRBV6-1 with TRBJ1-6; D not resolved. The CDR3 sequence is 14 residues long. Germline CDR1 is MNHNS and CDR2 is SASEGT. DNA of the CDR3: TGTGCCAGCAGTGAAAGGGAGCAAAATTCCCCCCTCCACTTT. This gives the protein CASSEREQNSPLHF.

The rearrangement links TRBV28 to TRBJ2-3; 9 positions agree with TRBD1. CDR3 length equals 16 residues. The V and J ends lost 2 bases and 6 bases, in that order; junction bases with no gene match: 9. Germline V lookup: CDR1 MDHEN, CDR2 SYDVKM. The CDR3 reads CASSLAWTGVKDTQYF. The CDR3 nucleotides are TGTGCCAGCAGTTTAGCCTGGACAGGGGTCAAGGATACGCAGTATTTT.

This clone came up a few times. J is TRBJ1-1 and V is TRBV10-3; D uncertain. Germline V gives CDR1 ENHRY, CDR2 SYGVKD. V lost 5 bases and J lost 3, with 10 bases in between. This CDR3 is 13 amino acids long. The CDR3 DNA reads as TGTGCCATCAGTCGCGACGGGGACACTGAAGCTTTCTTT. It is translated as CAISRDGDTEAFF.

This clone was picked up one time. The rearrangement uses TRBV10-3 and TRBJ1-5; D is perhaps TRBD1 (5 bases). V lost 8 bases to trimming and J lost 0 bases, with 14 bases between them. The CDR3 extends over 15 amino acids. From germline, CDR1 is ENHRY and CDR2 SYGVKD. The CDR3 is CAIGGEGHSNQPQHF. Written as DNA, the CDR3 is TGTGCCATCGGGGGGGAAGGCCATAGCAATCAGCCCCAGCATTTT.

The CDR3 DNA is TGTGCCAGCAGCCTACAGGGGACTTTCTCCTATAATTCACCCCTCCACTTT. The encoded protein is CASSLQGTFSYNSPLHF. The V gene is TRBV21-1, the J gene TRBJ1-6; the table's D call TRBD1 went unverified against the DNA. TRBV21-1 is annotated as a pseudogene. The CDR3 sequence is 17 residues long.

The gene calls are TRBV30 and TRBJ2-3; 8 bases match TRBD1. Germline loops: CDR1 GTSNPN, CDR2 SVGIG (reference sequence). Germline trimming cut 3 bases from V and 3 bases from J; bases unmatched to any gene: 8. CDR3 size: 15 residues. The CDR3 bases are TGTGCCTGGAGCGTAGGGGACAGGAATACAGATACGCAGTATTTT. Translating it yields CAWSVGDRNTDTQYF.

The chain joins TRBV12-5 to TRBJ2-3, with TRBD2 as a possible D gene (6 bases). Germline CDR1 reads LGHNT; CDR2 reads FRNRAP. The ends were cut back, 7 bases at V and 3 bases at J, with 17 bases in the middle. The CDR3 sequence is 15 residues long. The CDR3 is CASAPTGTGTDTQYF. The CDR3 bases are TGTGCTAGTGCCCCGACTGGGACTGGGACAGATACGCAGTATTTT.

This clone occurred a few times. The chain couples TRBV7-8 to TRBJ1-2, with D possibly matching TRBD1 (5 bases). With 5 bases removed from V and 8 bases from J, the gap between germline ends came to 24 bases. CDR3 size: 16 residues. Germline CDR1 reads SGHVS; CDR2 reads FQNEAQ. The CDR3 region is CASSLRGGVAQGGYTF. The CDR3 bases are TGTGCCAGCAGCCTACGCGGGGGGGTCGCGCAAGGGGGCTACACCTTC. Based on the CDR3 plus reference TRBV7-8 and TRBJ1-2, the full variable domain is GAGVSQSPRYKVAKRGQDVALRCDPISGHVSLFWYQQALGQGPEFLTYFQNEAQLDKSGLPSDRFFAERPEGSVSTLKIQRTQQEDSAVYLCASSLRGGVAQGGYTFGSGTRLTVV.

Written as DNA, the CDR3 is TGTGCCAGCAGTTACTCCGACTCCGGGGAGCTGTTTTTT. It specifies CASSYSDSGELFF. The V call is TRBV6-5, the J call TRBJ2-2; D not certain. V dropped 0 bases and J dropped 6 bases, with 5 bases sitting between them. Germline lookup yields CDR1 MNHEY and CDR2 SVGAGI. The CDR3 consists of 13 residues.

Points on this clone: The same CDR3 can be traced to other DNA sequences in this sample. The V and J genes are TRBV5-6 and TRBJ2-3, with 9 bases identical to TRBD1. The CDR3 totals 17 residues. Per the germline V gene, CDR1 is SGHDT and CDR2 is YYEEEE. V lost 0 bases and J lost 3; bases outside the gene matches: 8. The CDR3 DNA follows: TGTGCCAGCAGCTTGGGTTTCGGACAGGGGAGGACAGATACGCAGTATTTT. Its translation: CASSLGFGQGRTDTQYF.

V usage is TRBV4-1 and J usage is TRBJ2-7; maybe TRBD2 (6 bases). Germline CDR1 and CDR2: MGHRA and YSYEKL. This CDR3 spans 15 amino acids. The ends were cut back, 4 bases at V and 0 bases at J, with 13 bases in the middle. The CDR3 here is CASSRGVPTSYEQYF. The CDR3 nucleotides are TGCGCCAGCAGCCGGGGGGTCCCTACCTCCTACGAGCAGTACTTC.

The chain recombines TRBV27 with TRBJ1-1; D not resolved. Trimming took off 5 bases at V and 3 bases at J, with 16 bases between the two ends. The CDR3 length is 15 residues. The germline V gene has CDR1 MNHEY and CDR2 SMNVEV (reference sequence). CDR3 in amino acids: CASSPPPGWDTEAFF. The CDR3 bases are TGTGCCAGCAGTCCCCCCCCGGGTTGGGACACTGAAGCTTTCTTT.

This clone was counted a single time. This sequence joins TRBV15 and TRBJ2-2; TRBD2 is a possible D gene (6 bases). Germline values: CDR1 LNHNV, CDR2 YYDKDF (reference sequence). V gave up 1 base and J gave up 0 bases, with 12 bases separating them. The CDR3 has 17 residues. The DNA of the CDR3 is TGTGCCACCAGCAGAGTACAGCGGGCCACGAACACCGGGGAGCTGTTTTTT. Translation: CATSRVQRATNTGELFF.

The CDR3 nucleotides are TGTGCCAGCACCTTCGGACAGGCATCGGCGAATACGCAGTATTTT. Translation: CASTFGQASANTQYF. The gene calls are TRBV7-2 and TRBJ2-3; TRBD1 agrees at 7 bases. Trimming cost V 7 bases and J 7 bases; bases outside gene matches: 14. The CDR3 sequence is 15 residues long. The germline V gene has CDR1 SGHTA and CDR2 FQGNSA.

The chain combines TRBV11-3 with TRBJ2-3; TRBD1 matches at 8 bases. Germline V gene lookup returns CDR1 SGHNT and CDR2 YENEEA. Trimming cost V 5 bases and J 4 bases; bases outside gene matches: 11. This CDR3 is 16 amino acids long. CDR3: CASSPMAGGLSDTQYF. The DNA for the CDR3 is TGTGCCAGCAGCCCTATGGCAGGGGGCCTTTCAGATACGCAGTATTTT.

This clone showed up just once. The V and J genes are TRBV16 and TRBJ1-2, with D possibly matching TRBD1 (5 bases). The CDR3 runs to 12 residues. V was clipped by 2 bases and J by 5 bases, with 6 bases between them. Germline V gives CDR1 KGHSY, CDR2 FQNENV. CDR3 DNA sequence: TGTGCCAGCAGCCAACGACAGTATGGCTACACCTTC. Its protein product is CASSQRQYGYTF.

This clone came up a few times. V gene TRBV6-4 combines with J gene TRBJ1-3; TRBD1 matches at 10 bases. CDR1 is MRHNA and CDR2 is SNTAGT in the germline V gene. V lost 2 bases, J lost 0 bases, and 1 base stayed unmatched. The CDR3 totals 16 residues. The CDR3 DNA reads TGTGCCAGCAGTGACCGGACAGGGGGCTCTGGAAACACCATATATTTT. Amino acids: CASSDRTGGSGNTIYF.

The chain uses TRBV6-5 and TRBJ1-6; D gene ambiguous. This CDR3 has 15 amino acids. CDR1 is MNHEY and CDR2 is SVGAGI in the germline V gene. The ends were cut back, 9 bases at V and 10 bases at J, with 22 bases in the middle. CDR3 in amino acids: CARTDPSGGKSPLHF. Written as DNA, the CDR3 is TGTGCCAGGACTGACCCTTCAGGCGGGAAATCACCCCTCCACTTT.

CDR3 coding DNA: TGTGCCAGCAGCCCCTATCGGGAGAATTCTAACTATGGCTACACCTTC. This encodes CASSPYRENSNYGYTF. This chain uses TRBV9 with TRBJ1-2; D is undetermined. The CDR3 runs to 16 residues. CDR1 SGDLS and CDR2 YYNGEE come from the germline V gene. The V end was cut by 4 bases, the J end by 0 bases, with 16 bases between.

The chain has TRBV2 and TRBJ1-6; 8 bases are a match to TRBD1. V gave up 6 bases and J gave up 10 bases; unmatched junction bases: 14. Germline V CDR1 and CDR2: SNHLY, FYNNEI. The length of the CDR3 is 16 residues. The CDR3 protein is CASSGQGFGFSSPLHF. CDR3 nucleotide sequence: TGTGCCAGCAGCGGACAGGGATTCGGTTTTAGCTCACCCCTCCACTTT. The entire variable domain, with the rest obtained from reference TRBV2 and TRBJ1-6, is as follows: EPEVTQTPSHQVTQMGQEVILRCVPISNHLYFYWYRQILGQKVEFLVSFYNNEISEKSEIFDDQFSVERPDGSNFTLKIRSTKLEDSAMYFCASSGQGFGFSSPLHFGNGTRLTVT.

The chain has TRBV19 and TRBJ1-1, with a tentative D call TRBD1 (6 bases). Germline assignment: CDR1 LNHDA and CDR2 SQIVND (reference sequence). Trimming removed 3 bases at V and 3 bases at J, with 17 bases between. This CDR3 contains 16 residues. CDR3 bases: TGTGCCAGTAGTATGCCCAGGGGCAAATGGGACACTGAAGCTTTCTTT. Translated, it gives CASSMPRGKWDTEAFF.

The chain has TRBV7-2 and TRBJ2-1; D is possibly TRBD1 (6 bases). Deletions cut 1 base from V and 5 bases from J, with 12 bases between. This CDR3 region has 15 residues. Per the germline V gene, CDR1 is SGHTA and CDR2 is FQGNSA. The CDR3 nucleotides read TGTGCCAGCAGCTTAGACAGGGCCAGCCACAATGAGCAGTTCTTC. This codes for CASSLDRASHNEQFF.

The chain has TRBV4-2 and TRBJ2-1; tentative D call: TRBD2 (6 bases). Deletions cut 4 bases from V and 10 bases from J, with 17 bases between. The CDR3 runs to 14 residues. CDR1 and CDR2 from the germline V gene are LGHNA and YNFKEQ. The CDR3 DNA follows: TGTGCCAGCAGCCCGGGACTCGCTTTTATAGAGCAGTTCTTC. Its translation: CASSPGLAFIEQFF.

This sequence joins TRBV11-2 and TRBJ2-1; 10 nucleotides line up with TRBD2. J lost 6 bases, V lost 5 bases, and 13 bases had no gene match. The germline V gene encodes CDR1 SGHAT and CDR2 FQNNGV. The CDR3 contains 17 residues. The CDR3 reads CASSHTSGVGSGNEQFF. The CDR3 DNA reads as TGTGCCAGCAGCCATACTAGCGGGGTGGGGTCGGGCAATGAGCAGTTCTTC.

This rearrangement joins TRBV30 to TRBJ2-1, with 9 nucleotides matching TRBD1. V lost 8 bases, J lost 9 bases, and 8 bases stayed unmatched. CDR3 length: 12 amino acids. Germline V CDR1 and CDR2: GTSNPN, SVGIG (reference sequence). In DNA, the CDR3 is TGTGCCGCGGGACAGGGTCTAATTGAGCAGTTCTTC. Encoded protein: CAAGQGLIEQFF.

The chain recombines TRBV11-3 with TRBJ2-5; 12 positions agree with TRBD2. The CDR3 runs 16 residues. Trimming took 5 bases from V and 4 from J; bases not matched to a gene: 8. Germline V gene lookup returns CDR1 SGHNT and CDR2 YENEEA. The CDR3 coding sequence is TGTGCCAGCAGCCCCGGGACTAGCGGGCTAGGAGAGACCCAGTACTTC. Translated: CASSPGTSGLGETQYF.

V is TRBV11-2 and J is TRBJ2-3, with 7 bases that match TRBD1. The CDR3 has 15 residues. CDR1 is SGHAT and CDR2 is FQNNGV in the germline V gene. J lost 2 bases, V lost 6 bases, and 8 bases had no gene match. As DNA, the CDR3 is TGTGCCAGCAGATCAGGACAGGTACACACAGATACGCAGTATTTT. Translating it yields CASRSGQVHTDTQYF.